This T cell receptor (beta chain) originates from a study of T cell responses to AZD1222 COVID-19 vaccine. Study-level information: Second-dose timings of about 4 or about 12 weeks were pooled.

In the case of this clone: Its antigen is unidentified.

Looked up from germline, CDR1 is KGHSH and CDR2 is LQKENI. Deletions cut 0 bases from V and 6 bases from J, with 18 bases between. The CDR3 length is 16 residues. Overall study findings and caveats: In the spike-specific TCR repertoire, nearly half reportedly target unmutated variant regions.

The protocol was immunoSEQ multiplex PCR, while the TCRdb copy is restricted to in-frame clones and leaves out a portion. The sample gives some 130,000 clones, 90% to 95% of which show up once; more than 2.5% is in the top ten. The rearrangement links TRBV18 to TRBJ2-7, with D maybe TRBD2 (6 bases). The origin of this receptor is an adult in good health. Here the sequenced sample was peripheral blood, taken on day 0 of AZD1222 vaccination. CDR3 protein: CASSPPRGGTGTEQYF. For the CDR3, the DNA is TGTGCCAGCTCACCACCCCGGGGAGGCACGGGTACCGAGCAGTACTTC. The whole variable domain, remainder taken from reference TRBV18 and TRBJ2-7, is NAGVMQNPRHLVRRRGQEARLRCSPMKGHSHVYWYRQLPEEGLKFMVYLQKENIIDESGMPKERFSAEFPKEGPSILRIQQVVRGDSAAYFCASSPPRGGTGTEQYFGPGTRLTVT.